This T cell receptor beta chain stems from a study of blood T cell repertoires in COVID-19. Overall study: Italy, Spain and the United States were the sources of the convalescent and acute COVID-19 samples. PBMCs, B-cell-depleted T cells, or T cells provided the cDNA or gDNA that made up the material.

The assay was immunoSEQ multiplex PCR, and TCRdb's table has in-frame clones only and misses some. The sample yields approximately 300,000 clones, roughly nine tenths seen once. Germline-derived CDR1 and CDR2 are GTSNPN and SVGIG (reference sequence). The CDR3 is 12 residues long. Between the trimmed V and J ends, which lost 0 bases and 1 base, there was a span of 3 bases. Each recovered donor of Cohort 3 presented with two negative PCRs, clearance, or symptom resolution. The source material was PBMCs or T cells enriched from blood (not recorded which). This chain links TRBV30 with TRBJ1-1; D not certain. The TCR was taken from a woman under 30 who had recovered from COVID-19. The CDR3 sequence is CAWSVRNTEAFF. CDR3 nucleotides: TGTGCCTGGAGTGTGAGGAACACTGAAGCTTTCTTT.